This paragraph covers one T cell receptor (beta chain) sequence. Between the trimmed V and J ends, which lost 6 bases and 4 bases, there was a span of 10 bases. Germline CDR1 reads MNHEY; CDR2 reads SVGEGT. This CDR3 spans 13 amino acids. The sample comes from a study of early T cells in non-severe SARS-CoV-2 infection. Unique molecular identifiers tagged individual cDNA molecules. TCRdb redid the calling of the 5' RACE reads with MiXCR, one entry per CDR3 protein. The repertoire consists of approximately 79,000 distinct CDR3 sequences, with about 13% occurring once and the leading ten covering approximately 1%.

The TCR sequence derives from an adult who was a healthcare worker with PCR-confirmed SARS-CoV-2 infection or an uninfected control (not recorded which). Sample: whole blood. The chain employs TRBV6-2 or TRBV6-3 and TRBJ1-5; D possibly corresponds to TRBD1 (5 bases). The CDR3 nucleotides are TGTGCCAGCAGCGACAGCTATAATCAGCCCCAGCATTTT. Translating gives CASSDSYNQPQHF.